The text below deals with one TCR beta chain. Its antigen is not identified. PCR employed 60 Vbeta and 13 Jbeta primers. Per the authors' pipeline: Later reanalysis found 60 million to 90 million unique TCR beta chains, roughly 10 million of them shared. Profiled with immunoSEQ multiplex PCR; TCRdb holds only in-frame clones, not every one. Clone size and the V and J calls come from that table; the DNA yielded D and trimming. The profile shows 150,000 to 200,000 clones, about 75% of them singletons. The entry originates in a study of cytomegalovirus exposure and HLA in healthy donors. Study-wide results and caveats: Apparent HLA restriction characterized most CMV-associated TCR beta chains in a later analysis. A later analysis linked a missense variant in DCLRE1C to the trimming of TCR beta V and J genes.

CDR3 length: 14 residues. The germline V gene encodes CDR1 MNHEY and CDR2 SVGAGI. V was pared by 2 bases and J by 3 bases, with 0 bases of the junction left unmatched. The TCR was taken from a female donor in good health and CMV-seronegative. Sequenced material: PBMCs. The V and J genes are TRBV6-5 and TRBJ2-4; 8 nucleotides line up with TRBD2. In DNA, the CDR3 is TGTGCCAGCAGTTACGGGACTAGCAAAAACATTCAGTACTTC. As protein: CASSYGTSKNIQYF.